This T cell receptor (beta chain) was recovered during a study of T cells after yellow fever vaccination. This clonotype was observed a handful of times. The CDR3 spans 16 residues. TCRdb independently ran MiXCR on the 5' RACE reads; one entry per CDR3 protein. This table holds more than 300,000 distinct CDR3 sequences, around 10% found once. Sequenced material: CD4+ T cells sorted from PBMCs, taken 45 days after the yellow fever booster vaccination. This clonotype was obtained from a man younger than 35 who received the YFV17D yellow fever vaccine. This chain joins TRBV21-1 and TRBJ2-2; the table's D call TRBD1 went unverified against the DNA. TRBV21-1 is tagged as a pseudogene. CDR3 DNA: TGTGCCAGCAGCAAAGCGGACAGGGGGTTTACCGGGGAGCTGTTTTTT. It codes for CASSKADRGFTGELFF.